This TCR beta chain is drawn from a study of identifying expanded T cells in peripheral blood. Assay used: immunoSEQ multiplex PCR; TCRdb lists only in-frame clones, some missing. The data show about 130,000 clones, with 75% to 90% seen just once and approximately 8.9% held by the top ten. Turning to this clone: Its antigen is not identified.

General study findings and limits: Differentially abundant clones: about 1.2 between replicates, around 16 at roughly 2 weeks, 19 to 20 at four.

The ends lost 2 bases at V and 3 bases at J; junction bases unmatched: 6. The CDR3 covers 16 residues. Germline V lookup: CDR1 LNHDA, CDR2 SQIVND (reference sequence). Sequencing used blood. This chain connects TRBV19 to TRBJ2-3; 9 nucleotides align to TRBD1. This TCR came from a person aged 18-70 years in good health. The CDR3: CASSIHPGTGTDTQYF. In DNA, the CDR3 is TGTGCCAGTAGTATACATCCCGGGACAGGGACAGATACGCAGTATTTT.